This T cell receptor (beta chain) stems from a study of neoadjuvant nivolumab and ipilimumab in lung cancer. For this clone: Its specificity is not known.

Method: immunoSEQ multiplex PCR; TCRdb's copy keeps in-frame clones and lacks some. The sample contains 40,000 to 60,000 clones, roughly 89% of which appear only once. Germline-derived CDR1 and CDR2 are MNHEY and SMNVEV (reference sequence). The CDR3 contains 17 residues. The ends lost 0 bases at V and 0 bases at J; junction bases unmatched: 3. General study results and limits: Resected tumors had greater TCR richness and clonality than uninvolved lung.

The J gene is TRBJ2-4, the V gene TRBV27; 9 nucleotides match TRBD1. Sample: blood, taken before neoadjuvant nivolumab, alone or with ipilimumab. This clonotype originated in an adult with non-small cell lung cancer. Some clones in this sample may be carry-over from other donors' samples. Here the CDR3 DNA reads TGTGCCAGCAGTTTATCGTGGGACAGGGTAGCCAAAAACATTCAGTACTTC. Translated, it gives CASSLSWDRVAKNIQYF.